This T cell receptor (beta chain) was retrieved from a study of Graves' ophthalmopathy and Graves' hyperthyroidism. Study context: Hyperthyroidism was considered stable when no ophthalmopathy appeared within 18 months of follow-up.

Amplifying from RNA transcripts, the study obtained TCR beta CDR3 regions. HTBI primers were used in a first-round RT-PCR, which preceded a second-round multiplex PCR. TCRdb passed the multiplex PCR reads through MiXCR, listing each CDR3 protein once. The table lists more than 1,000,000 distinct CDR3 sequences, about 40% of them singletons. Germline values: CDR1 ENHRY, CDR2 SYGVKD. V was trimmed by 10 bases and J by 0 bases, leaving 10 bases between them. The CDR3 contains 13 residues. Aged 18 to 65, hyperthyroidism patients had new diagnoses of under 2 months' duration. If patients had other autoimmune diseases, uncontrolled infections, pregnancy or lactation, they were excluded. Clinical symptoms, serum thyroxine, TRAb, thyroid ultrasound and orbital computed tomography formed the basis of diagnosis.

This receptor was taken from an adult man with Graves' hyperthyroidism. This chain uses TRBV10-3 with TRBJ1-5; tentatively, D is TRBD1 (6 bases). The specimen was peripheral blood or thyroid tissue (not recorded which). The CDR3 bases are TGTGCCACCGGACAGTATAGCAATCAGCCCCAGCATTTT. This gives the protein CATGQYSNQPQHF.